These T cell receptor beta chains were read from a single sample in a study of shared clonotypes between healthy human individuals. Clones were read by immunoSEQ multiplex PCR, and TCRdb kept only the in-frame ones, dropping some. The repertoire holds 180,000 or so clones, with over 85% as singletons. Sequencing was done on a sample of naive CD4+ T cells sorted from blood. All receptors derive from a woman in her thirties in good health. Each CDR3 is given with its conserved first and last residue. Fields, in order: V gene, J gene, D gene, clone size, CDR3 protein, CDR3 DNA. D genes are given only for firm matches. Clone size is not always given. Where it is, it says once, few, many or a class for expanded clones.

TRBV18	TRBJ2-2	.	once	CASSLFQGQNTGELFF	TGTGCCAGCTCCCTTTTCCAGGGGCAGAACACCGGGGAGCTGTTTTTT
TRBV28	TRBJ2-1	.	.	CASTVLGNEQFF	TGTGCCAGCACCGTCCTAGGAAATGAGCAGTTCTTC
TRBV4-1	TRBJ1-1	.	.	CASSERRIRFTEAFF	TGCGCCAGCAGCGAAAGGCGTATACGTTTCACTGAAGCTTTCTTT
TRBV5-1	TRBJ2-5	.	.	CASSWTAGGRETQYF	TGCGCCAGCAGCTGGACAGCCGGGGGTCGGGAGACCCAGTACTTC
TRBV19	TRBJ1-3	.	.	CASSTGESGNTIYF	TGTGCCAGTAGTACAGGGGAGTCTGGAAACACCATATATTTT
TRBV5-6	TRBJ1-1	.	.	CASSLARGGLNTEAFF	TGTGCCAGCAGCTTGGCCAGGGGAGGCCTGAACACTGAAGCTTTCTTT
TRBV2	TRBJ2-7	.	.	CASSEAGPYEQYF	TGTGCCAGCAGTGAAGCAGGGCCCTACGAGCAGTACTTC
TRBV29-1	TRBJ2-7	.	.	CSVAGGHGEQYF	TGCAGCGTCGCAGGAGGCCACGGCGAGCAGTACTTC
TRBV5-1	TRBJ2-7	.	.	CASSPDGAYEQYF	TGCGCCAGCAGCCCCGACGGGGCCTACGAGCAGTACTTC
TRBV11-2	TRBJ1-2	.	.	CASSSDGYGYTF	TGTGCCAGCAGCTCCGATGGCTATGGCTACACCTTC
TRBV10-3	TRBJ2-7	.	.	CAISSGTHPYEQYF	TGTGCCATCAGTTCCGGGACTCACCCCTACGAGCAGTACTTC
TRBV28	TRBJ2-7	TRBD2	.	CASTSGTVGEQYF	TGTGCCAGCACCAGCGGGACGGTCGGCGAGCAGTACTTC
TRBV28	TRBJ1-5	.	.	CASSLSRQDYYGNQPQHF	TGTGCCAGCAGTTTATCACGACAGGACTATTACGGCAATCAGCCCCAGCATTTT
TRBV15	TRBJ2-7	TRBD1	.	CATSRVKGQGAYEQYF	TGTGCCACCAGCAGAGTTAAGGGACAGGGGGCCTACGAGCAGTACTTC
TRBV6-1	TRBJ1-5	TRBD1	.	CASRTGTGENQPQHF	TGTGCCAGCAGAACCGGGACAGGGGAAAATCAGCCCCAGCATTTT
TRBV6-5	TRBJ2-5	.	.	CASSYTRRTGQETQYF	TGTGCCAGCAGTTACACCCGACGGACGGGTCAAGAGACCCAGTACTTC
TRBV11-3	TRBJ2-7	TRBD1	.	CASSLSGDRAYEQYF	TGTGCCAGCAGCTTATCCGGGGACAGGGCCTACGAGCAGTACTTC
TRBV18	TRBJ2-7	TRBD2	.	CASLRTSGSNNEQYF	TGTGCCAGCTTAAGGACTAGCGGGAGTAATAACGAGCAGTACTTC
TRBV7-2	TRBJ2-7	.	.	CASSLSGPYEQYF	TGTGCCAGCAGCTTATCCGGGCCGTACGAGCAGTACTTC
TRBV4-1	TRBJ2-2	.	.	CASSQEDRKGTGELFF	TGCGCCAGCAGCCAAGAAGATAGGAAGGGAACCGGGGAGCTGTTTTTT
TRBV11-3	TRBJ2-2	TRBD2	.	CASSPGRGADTGELFF	TGTGCCAGCAGCCCCGGGCGGGGGGCGGACACCGGGGAGCTGTTTTTT
TRBV5-1	TRBJ2-7	TRBD1	.	CASSLRGHRKGYEQYF	TGCGCCAGCAGCCTAAGGGGGCACCGAAAGGGGTACGAGCAGTACTTC